This entry lists 27 T cell receptor beta chains sequenced from one sample in a study of shared clonotypes between healthy human individuals. The assay was immunoSEQ multiplex PCR, and TCRdb's table has in-frame clones only and misses some. Of a few hundred thousand clones listed, just over 65% are singletons. Sequencing input: memory CD4+ T cells sorted from blood. Noted subset: CD45RA-negative fraction. All receptors come from a man aged 25-40 years in good health.

This clone showed up many times. The rearrangement uses TRBV5-1 and TRBJ2-1; 10 bases agree with TRBD2. J gave up 5 bases and V 0 bases, and 2 bases lay outside the gene matches. Germline values: CDR1 SGHRS, CDR2 YFSETQ. This CDR3 is built from 15 residues. The CDR3 protein is CASSLALAGDNEQFF. CDR3 nucleotides: TGCGCCAGCAGCTTGGCTCTAGCGGGAGACAATGAGCAGTTCTTC.

V is TRBV6-6 and J is TRBJ1-3; tentative D call: TRBD1 (5 bases). CDR3 length equals 13 residues. V gave up 8 bases and J gave up 0 bases, with 8 bases separating them. CDR1 and CDR2 (germline): MNHNY, SVGAGI (reference sequence). DNA for the CDR3: TGTGCCAGCCCGGGGGACTCTGGAAACACCATATATTTT. Its protein is CASPGDSGNTIYF.

This clone turned up a few times. The V call is TRBV10-2, the J call TRBJ2-5; either TRBD1 or TRBD2 may supply D (6 bases each). CDR3 length: 14 amino acids. CDR1 WSHSY and CDR2 SAAADI come from the germline V gene. V was cut by 10 bases and J by 5 bases, with 20 bases left in between. The CDR3 spells CATRWGAPRETQYF. In DNA, the CDR3 is TGCGCCACCAGGTGGGGGGCCCCACGGGAGACCCAGTACTTC.

This clone was detected ten times or more. The CDR3 DNA reads as TGTGCCAGCAGCTCCGGACAGGGGGCCTTTGGAGATACGCAGTATTTT. Protein: CASSSGQGAFGDTQYF. The chain uses TRBV9 and TRBJ2-3, with 11 bases matching TRBD1. V lost 4 bases and J lost 5; bases outside the gene matches: 9. CDR3 length equals 16 residues. CDR1 is SGDLS, CDR2 YYNGEE, per germline. Together with reference TRBV9 and TRBJ2-3, the CDR3 gives the full variable domain: DSGVTQTPKHLITATGQRVTLRCSPRSGDLSVYWYQQSLDQGLQFLIQYYNGEERAKGNILERFSAQQFPDLHSELNLSSLELGDSALYFCASSSGQGAFGDTQYFGPGTRLTVL.

The chain carries TRBV7-9 and TRBJ1-1; weak D call: TRBD1 (6 bases). The CDR3 loop spans 15 amino acids. Germline V gives CDR1 SEHNR, CDR2 FQNEAQ (reference sequence). The V and J ends lost 3 bases and 4 bases respectively, with 15 bases between them. Written as DNA, the CDR3 is TGTGCCAGCAGCTTCTTTGGGGGCTCGGGCACTGAAGCTTTCTTT. Translation: CASSFFGGSGTEAFF.

This clone showed up just a few times. This chain joins TRBV6-4 and TRBJ2-6, with 8 bases aligning to TRBD2. The germline V gene has CDR1 MRHNA and CDR2 SNTAGT. The junction had 4 bases not matched to a gene; V was cut back by 4 bases and J by 2 bases. The CDR3 is made up of 16 amino acids. For the CDR3, the DNA is TGTGCCAGCAGTGCCGGGGGGGGCGCTGGGGCCAACGTCCTGACTTTC. It specifies CASSAGGGAGANVLTF.

The chain is built from TRBV11-2 and TRBJ2-1; 11 bases agree with TRBD2. The V gene end was trimmed by 4 bases and the J gene end by 2 bases; junction bases not matched to a gene: 4. The CDR3 is 16 amino acids. Per germline, CDR1 SGHAT and CDR2 FQNNGV. The chain's CDR3 is CASSSLAGVPYNEQFF. The DNA for the CDR3 is TGTGCCAGCAGCTCACTAGCGGGAGTACCCTACAATGAGCAGTTCTTC.

There are a few counts of this clone. V is TRBV5-1 and J is TRBJ2-3, with D perhaps assigned TRBD1 or TRBD2 (6 bases each). V gave up 4 bases and J gave up 1 base, with 16 bases separating them. CDR3 size: 16 residues. Germline V gene sequence: CDR1 SGHRS, CDR2 YFSETQ. CDR3 nucleotides: TGCGCCAGCAGCCCGGGGGCGGGACTTGGCACAGATACGCAGTATTTT. This sequence encodes CASSPGAGLGTDTQYF.

The chain couples TRBV15 to TRBJ2-3, with TRBD2 as a possible D gene (6 bases). The ends were cut back, 1 base at V and 2 bases at J, with 10 bases in the middle. CDR1 and CDR2 (germline): LNHNV, YYDKDF (reference sequence). The CDR3 is made up of 15 amino acids. The CDR3 loop is CATSRGEVNTDTQYF. The CDR3 nucleotides read TGTGCCACCAGCAGAGGGGAGGTTAACACAGATACGCAGTATTTT.

The chain has TRBV30 and TRBJ2-7; possible D gene TRBD1, 6 bases. This CDR3 comprises 12 residues. In germline, CDR1 is GTSNPN, CDR2 SVGIG (reference sequence). V lost 5 bases to trimming and J lost 2 bases, with 10 bases between them. The CDR3 sequence: CAWGQRTYEQYF. The CDR3 DNA reads TGTGCCTGGGGACAGAGGACCTACGAGCAGTACTTC.

The chain carries TRBV28 and TRBJ2-7; 7 bases map to TRBD2. J was trimmed by 6 bases and V by 6 bases; bases with no gene match: 14. Germline lookup yields CDR1 MDHEN and CDR2 SYDVKM. The CDR3 consists of 15 residues. The CDR3 DNA is TGTGCCAGCAGAGTCACGGGAGGAACAATGAGCGAGCAGTACTTC. This sequence encodes CASRVTGGTMSEQYF.

This clone was seen a handful of times. The gene calls are TRBV19 and TRBJ2-1; D is possibly TRBD2 (6 bases). V was shortened by 3 bases and J by 4 bases, with 10 bases between the two germline ends. The CDR3 contains 14 residues. CDR1 and CDR2 (germline): LNHDA, SQIVND (reference sequence). The CDR3 nucleotides read TGTGCCAGTAGTATCGGGGGATCTTACAATGAGCAGTTCTTC. This sequence encodes CASSIGGSYNEQFF. Based on the CDR3 plus reference TRBV19 and TRBJ2-1, the full variable domain is DGGITQSPKYLFRKEGQNVTLSCEQNLNHDAMYWYRQDPGQGLRLIYYSQIVNDFQKGDIAEGYSVSREKKESFPLTVTSAQKNPTAFYLCASSIGGSYNEQFFGPGTRLTVL.

The gene calls are TRBV5-1 and TRBJ1-4; 8 nucleotides align to TRBD1. CDR1 is SGHRS and CDR2 is YFSETQ in the germline V gene. This CDR3 comprises 15 residues. The ends lost 4 bases at V and 8 bases at J; junction bases unmatched: 10. Here the CDR3 reads CASSDGQGWGEKLFF. The CDR3 DNA reads TGCGCCAGCAGCGACGGACAGGGCTGGGGGGAAAAACTGTTTTTT.

This clone was observed at least ten times. The V gene is TRBV11-2, the J gene TRBJ1-1; TRBD1 might be the D (6 bases). There are 13 residues in the CDR3. The germline V and J ends were trimmed by 6 bases and 5 bases, with 13 bases remaining between them. Germline CDR1 is SGHAT and CDR2 is FQNNGV. Written as DNA, the CDR3 is TGTGCCAGCAGGTTCAGGGGAGGGACTGAAGCTTTCTTT. Its translation: CASRFRGGTEAFF. The variable domain in full, completed from reference TRBV11-2 and TRBJ1-1, reads EAGVAQSPRYKIIEKRQSVAFWCNPISGHATLYWYQQILGQGPKLLIQFQNNGVVDDSQLPKDRFSAERLKGVDSTLKIQPAKLEDSAVYLCASRFRGGTEAFFGQGTRLTVV.

The chain recombines TRBV9 with TRBJ2-7; possibly TRBD2 for D (5 bases). CDR1 SGDLS and CDR2 YYNGEE come from the germline V gene. The length of the CDR3 is 16 residues. V was trimmed by 1 base and J by 2 bases, leaving 16 bases between them. The CDR3 protein is CASSVLWSGYPYEQYF. The CDR3 coding sequence is TGTGCCAGCAGCGTACTTTGGAGCGGCTACCCCTACGAGCAGTACTTC. The whole variable domain, remainder taken from reference TRBV9 and TRBJ2-7, is DSGVTQTPKHLITATGQRVTLRCSPRSGDLSVYWYQQSLDQGLQFLIQYYNGEERAKGNILERFSAQQFPDLHSELNLSSLELGDSALYFCASSVLWSGYPYEQYFGPGTRLTVT.

J is TRBJ2-2 and V is TRBV10-1; TRBD1 matches at 7 bases. J was trimmed by 0 bases and V by 3 bases; bases with no gene match: 1. This CDR3 has 15 amino acids. CDR1 WNHNN and CDR2 SYGVQD come from the germline V gene (reference sequence). Written as DNA, the CDR3 is TGCGCCAGCAGTGAAGGGACAGCGAACACCGGGGAGCTGTTTTTT. Encoded protein: CASSEGTANTGELFF.

The gene calls are TRBV7-2 and TRBJ2-2; TRBD2 matches 9 bases. This CDR3 comprises 16 residues. In germline, CDR1 is SGHTA, CDR2 FQGNSA. The V gene end was trimmed by 0 bases and the J gene end by 5 bases; junction bases not matched to a gene: 4. CDR3 region: CASSLASGRGTGELFF. CDR3 bases: TGTGCCAGCAGCTTAGCTAGCGGGAGAGGTACCGGGGAGCTGTTTTTT.

This clone was observed a handful of times. V and J are TRBV15 and TRBJ2-2; 9 bases are shared with TRBD2. The CDR3 loop spans 16 amino acids. Germline V gene data show CDR1 as LNHNV and CDR2 as YYDKDF (reference sequence). Germline trimming cut 5 bases from V and 6 bases from J; bases unmatched to any gene: 10. CDR3 nucleotides: TGTGCCACCAGCCGCGTGTTGGCGGGAGGGGCCGGGGAGCTGTTTTTT. It encodes CATSRVLAGGAGELFF.

This clone showed up many times. The chain recombines TRBV6-1 with TRBJ2-2; 7 bases align to TRBD1. Germline V gene data show CDR1 as MNHNS and CDR2 as SASEGT. V lost 3 bases and J lost 3; bases outside the gene matches: 1. The CDR3 runs 14 residues. The DNA for the CDR3 is TGTGCCAGCAGTGAGGGGACAGACACCGGGGAGCTGTTTTTT. This codes for CASSEGTDTGELFF.

This chain connects TRBV15 to TRBJ1-5; D might be TRBD1 (5 bases). Germline CDR1 reads LNHNV; CDR2 reads YYDKDF (reference sequence). This CDR3 region has 14 residues. Trimming removed 1 base from V and 6 bases from J, with 10 bases in between. CDR3 nucleotide sequence: TGTGCCACCAGCAGAGCGGGGGTCTCTCAGCCCCAGCATTTT. This gives the protein CATSRAGVSQPQHF.

The CDR3 coding sequence is TGCGCCAGCAGATCCGGCGGGCTCGGGCAAGAGACCCAGTACTTC. This translates into CASRSGGLGQETQYF. This chain joins TRBV5-1 and TRBJ2-5, with D possibly being TRBD2 (5 bases). Germline values: CDR1 SGHRS, CDR2 YFSETQ. This CDR3 region has 15 residues. Between the trimmed V and J ends, which lost 5 bases and 2 bases, there was a span of 16 bases.

The chain recombines TRBV19 with TRBJ1-1; D may be TRBD1 (5 bases). Germline CDR1 is LNHDA and CDR2 is SQIVND (reference sequence). V gave up 1 base and J gave up 11 bases, with 14 bases separating them. The CDR3 has 13 residues. CDR3 sequence reads: CASSIGTPPAAFF. Written as DNA, the CDR3 is TGTGCCAGTAGTATAGGGACACCCCCGGCGGCTTTCTTT.

This clone was detected only a few times. The V gene is TRBV6-5, the J gene TRBJ2-2; D might be TRBD1 (5 bases). Germline CDR1 MNHEY, CDR2 SVGAGI. The V end lost 6 bases, the J end lost 4 bases, and 15 bases lay between the germline ends. The CDR3 extends over 15 amino acids. CDR3 region: CASRKQVYGTGELFF. The CDR3 nucleotides are TGTGCCAGCAGAAAACAGGTGTACGGCACCGGGGAGCTGTTTTTT.

V is TRBV29-1 and J is TRBJ2-7; unclear D gene. This CDR3 region has 12 residues. Germline lookup yields CDR1 SQVTM and CDR2 ANQGSEA. Trimming shortened V by 2 bases and J by 3 bases, and 8 bases separated the two germline ends. As DNA, the CDR3 is TGCAGCGTTGAAACGGCAGGCTACGAGCAGTACTTC. This encodes CSVETAGYEQYF.

The chain joins TRBV7-6 to TRBJ1-5, with unresolved D. Per the germline V gene, CDR1 is SGHVS and CDR2 is FNYEAQ. This CDR3 contains 12 residues. V lost 6 bases, J lost 5 bases, and 8 bases lay in between. CDR3 bases: TGTGCCAGCAGTATGAAAGATCAGCCCCAGCATTTT. Its protein is CASSMKDQPQHF.

Written as DNA, the CDR3 is TGTGCCAGCAGCAAGGACAGAATTCACCAGCCCCAGCATTTT. The encoded protein is CASSKDRIHQPQHF. The J gene is TRBJ1-5, the V gene TRBV28; a possible D gene is TRBD1 (6 bases). The CDR3 sequence is 14 residues long. V was clipped by 6 bases and J by 7 bases, with 16 bases between them. Per the germline V gene, CDR1 is MDHEN and CDR2 is SYDVKM.

The chain is built from TRBV2 and TRBJ1-1, with D hard to call. Trimming cost V 4 bases and J 3 bases, with 9 bases left between them. Germline values: CDR1 SNHLY, CDR2 FYNNEI. The CDR3 extends over 13 amino acids. Written as DNA, the CDR3 is TGTGCCAGCAGTGTCGGGATGGACACTGAAGCTTTCTTT. Residues: CASSVGMDTEAFF.